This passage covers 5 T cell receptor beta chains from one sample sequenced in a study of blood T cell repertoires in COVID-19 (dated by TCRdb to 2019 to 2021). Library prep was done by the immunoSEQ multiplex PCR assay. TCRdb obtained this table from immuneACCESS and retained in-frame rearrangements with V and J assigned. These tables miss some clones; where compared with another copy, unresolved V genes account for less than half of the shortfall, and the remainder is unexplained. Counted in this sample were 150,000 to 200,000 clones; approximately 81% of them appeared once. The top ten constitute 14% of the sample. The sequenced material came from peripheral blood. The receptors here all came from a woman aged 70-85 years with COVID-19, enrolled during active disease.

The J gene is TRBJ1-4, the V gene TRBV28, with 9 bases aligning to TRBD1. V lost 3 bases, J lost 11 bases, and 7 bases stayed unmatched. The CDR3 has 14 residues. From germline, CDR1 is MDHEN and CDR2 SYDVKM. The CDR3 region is CASSLGTGLKKLFF. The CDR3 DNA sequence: TGTGCCAGCAGTTTGGGGACAGGGCTGAAGAAACTGTTTTTT.

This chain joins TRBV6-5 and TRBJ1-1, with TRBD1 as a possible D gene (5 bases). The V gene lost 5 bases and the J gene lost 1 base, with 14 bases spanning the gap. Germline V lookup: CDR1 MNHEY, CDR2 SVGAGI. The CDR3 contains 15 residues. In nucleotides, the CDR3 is TGTGCCAGCAGTCTAAGGACACCTAAGAACACTGAAGCTTTCTTT. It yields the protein CASSLRTPKNTEAFF.

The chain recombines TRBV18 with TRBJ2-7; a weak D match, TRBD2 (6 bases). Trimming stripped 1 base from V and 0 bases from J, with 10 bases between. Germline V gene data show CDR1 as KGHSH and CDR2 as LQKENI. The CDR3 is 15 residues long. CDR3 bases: TGTGCCAGCTCACCACAGGGACTTGTCTCCTACGAGCAGTACTTC. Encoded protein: CASSPQGLVSYEQYF.

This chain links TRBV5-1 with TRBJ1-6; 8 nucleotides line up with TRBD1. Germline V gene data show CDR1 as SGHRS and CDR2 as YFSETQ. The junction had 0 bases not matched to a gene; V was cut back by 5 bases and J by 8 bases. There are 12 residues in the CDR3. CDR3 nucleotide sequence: TGCGCCAGCAGACAGGGGGATTCACCCCTCCACTTT. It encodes CASRQGDSPLHF.

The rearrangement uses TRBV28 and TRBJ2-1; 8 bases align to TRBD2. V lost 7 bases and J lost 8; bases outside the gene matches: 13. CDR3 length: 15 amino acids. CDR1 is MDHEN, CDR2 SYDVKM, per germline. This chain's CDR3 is CASTSGSAGGHEQFF. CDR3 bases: TGTGCCAGCACCTCAGGATCGGCGGGAGGTCATGAGCAGTTCTTC. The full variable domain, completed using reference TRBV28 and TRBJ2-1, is DVKVTQSSRYLVKRTGEKVFLECVQDMDHENMFWYRQDPGLGLRLIYFSYDVKMKEKGDIPEGYSVSREKKERFSLILESASTNQTSMYLCASTSGSAGGHEQFFGPGTRLTVL.